This passage covers 12 T cell receptor beta chains from one sample sequenced in a study of shared T cell receptors in the human thymus. The data were produced by immunoSEQ multiplex PCR, yet TCRdb's version contains in-frame clones alone and is incomplete. Altogether about 660,000 clones are present, more than 70% being singletons, with the ten largest covering 0.009% to 0.0095%. These data were also filed under a second study, of human thymus T cells.

The sample comprised thymocytes. These receptors were obtained from a boy younger than two with a congenital heart defect.

The chain uses TRBV25-1 and TRBJ2-4, with 7 bases lining up with TRBD2. The CDR3 consists of 13 residues. Germline V gives CDR1 MGHDK, CDR2 SYGVNS. With 6 bases clipped from V and 1 base from J, the junction kept 0 bases outside the gene matches. The CDR3 coding sequence is TGTGCCAGCAGGGGGGGGGCCAAAAACATTCAGTACTTC. Its translation is CASRGGAKNIQYF.

This chain connects TRBV20-1 to TRBJ2-7; D ambiguous. Trimming stripped 3 bases from V and 5 bases from J, with 8 bases between. Germline V CDR1 and CDR2: DFQATT, SNEGSKA (reference sequence). The length of the CDR3 is 11 residues. In nucleotides, the CDR3 is TGCAGTGCTAGGCTGCAGGACGAGCAGTACTTC. This sequence encodes CSARLQDEQYF.

This rearrangement joins TRBV9 to TRBJ2-7, with TRBD1 as a possible D gene (6 bases). Trimming removed 7 bases at V and 6 bases at J, with 20 bases between. The CDR3 is 14 residues long. Germline V CDR1 and CDR2: SGDLS, YYNGEE. CDR3 coding DNA: TGTGCCAGCTCTGGGGGCAGTCCAGGCGGCGAGCAGTACTTC. Translated: CASSGGSPGGEQYF.

This clone was found once. The chain couples TRBV12-5 to TRBJ1-3; no firm D call. Germline CDR1 and CDR2: LGHNT and FRNRAP. This CDR3 comprises 13 residues. V was cut by 2 bases and J by 7 bases, with 9 bases left in between. The CDR3 sequence is CASGLTGSNTIYF. CDR3 sequence (DNA): TGTGCTAGTGGTTTGACGGGTTCGAACACCATATATTTT.

The chain couples TRBV9 to TRBJ2-1; tentatively, D is TRBD2 (6 bases). CDR1 SGDLS and CDR2 YYNGEE come from the germline V gene. The CDR3 runs to 14 residues. V lost 3 bases, J lost 5 bases, and 12 bases lay in between. DNA of the CDR3: TGTGCCAGCAGCGCGCCTAGCGAGGACAATGAGCAGTTCTTC. Protein product: CASSAPSEDNEQFF. Full variable domain (missing parts from reference TRBV9 and TRBJ2-1): DSGVTQTPKHLITATGQRVTLRCSPRSGDLSVYWYQQSLDQGLQFLIQYYNGEERAKGNILERFSAQQFPDLHSELNLSSLELGDSALYFCASSAPSEDNEQFFGPGTRLTVL.

The V call is TRBV6-6, the J call TRBJ2-7, with D possibly TRBD1 on 6 matching bases. Trimming took 6 bases from V and 5 from J, leaving 23 bases between them. Germline loops: CDR1 MNHNY, CDR2 SVGAGI (reference sequence). There are 16 residues in the CDR3. The CDR3, as DNA: TGTGCCAGCAGCAAAAAACCAGGGACAAATCCAAACGAGCAGTACTTC. Protein: CASSKKPGTNPNEQYF.

The CDR3 is CASSEGGQRNTEAFF. CDR3 bases: TGTGCCAGCAGTGAAGGGGGACAGAGGAACACTGAAGCTTTCTTT. The chain carries TRBV6-1 and TRBJ1-1; 7 nucleotides match TRBD1. The CDR3 is made up of 15 amino acids. Germline CDR1 and CDR2: MNHNS and SASEGT. The V gene end was trimmed by 1 base and the J gene end by 1 base; junction bases not matched to a gene: 3.

This chain uses TRBV15 with TRBJ2-7, with D maybe TRBD1 (5 bases). The V gene lost 11 bases and the J gene lost 3 bases, with 26 bases spanning the gap. From germline, CDR1 is LNHNV and CDR2 YYDKDF (reference sequence). This CDR3 has 16 residues. CDR3: CAPRLNRQSVGYEQYF. The CDR3 nucleotides read TGTGCCCCAAGGCTGAATCGACAGTCGGTCGGCTACGAGCAGTACTTC.

The CDR3 DNA is TGTGCCAGCAGCTCGGAATACAGGGGGAGGTATGGCTACACCTTC. It encodes CASSSEYRGRYGYTF. The rearrangement uses TRBV5-4 and TRBJ1-2; 8 nucleotides line up with TRBD1. The CDR3 is made up of 15 amino acids. CDR1 is SGHNT and CDR2 is YYREEE in the germline V gene (reference sequence). With V trimmed by 3 bases and J by 5 bases, 9 bases remained unmatched.

The V and J genes are TRBV13 and TRBJ2-2, with TRBD1 as a possible D gene (6 bases). Trimming shortened V by 3 bases and J by 13 bases, and 12 bases separated the two germline ends. There are 12 residues in the CDR3. Per germline, CDR1 PRHDT and CDR2 FYEKMQ (reference sequence). CDR3 sequence reads: CASSLGHRRLFF. The CDR3 DNA follows: TGTGCCAGCAGCTTGGGACACCGTCGGCTGTTTTTT. Supplemented by reference TRBV13 and TRBJ2-2, the full variable domain reads AAGVIQSPRHLIKEKRETATLKCYPIPRHDTVYWYQQGPGQDPQFLISFYEKMQSDKGSIPDRFSAQQFSDYHSELNMSSLELGDSALYFCASSLGHRRLFFGEGSRLTVL.

V usage is TRBV30 and J usage is TRBJ1-3; the D gene is possibly TRBD1 (5 bases). The CDR3 length is 15 residues. Germline V gene sequence: CDR1 GTSNPN, CDR2 SVGIG (reference sequence). V gave up 2 bases and J gave up 4 bases, with 15 bases separating them. DNA for the CDR3: TGTGCCTGGAGTAGTATCGTGGCAGGGGGAAACACCATATATTTT. Protein: CAWSSIVAGGNTIYF.

CDR3 nucleotide sequence: TGTGCCTGGAGTCGGGGGGATGGGACAGATACGCAGTATTTT. It translates to CAWSRGDGTDTQYF. The chain is built from TRBV30 and TRBJ2-3; 7 positions agree with TRBD2. Germline V gene data show CDR1 as GTSNPN and CDR2 as SVGIG (reference sequence). The CDR3 length is 14 residues. The V and J ends lost 2 bases and 3 bases, in that order; junction bases with no gene match: 5.